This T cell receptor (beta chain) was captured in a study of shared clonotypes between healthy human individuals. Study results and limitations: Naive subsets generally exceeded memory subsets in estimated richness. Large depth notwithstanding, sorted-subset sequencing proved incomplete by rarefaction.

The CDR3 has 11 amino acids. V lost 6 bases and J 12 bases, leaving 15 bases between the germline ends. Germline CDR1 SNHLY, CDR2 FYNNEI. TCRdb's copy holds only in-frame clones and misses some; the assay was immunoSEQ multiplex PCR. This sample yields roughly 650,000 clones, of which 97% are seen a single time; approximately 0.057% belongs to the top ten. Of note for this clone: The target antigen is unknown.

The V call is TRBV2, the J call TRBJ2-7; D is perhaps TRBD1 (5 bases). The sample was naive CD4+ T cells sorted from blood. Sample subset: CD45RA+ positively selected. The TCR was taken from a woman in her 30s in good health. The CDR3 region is CASRGPPGPYF. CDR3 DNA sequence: TGTGCCAGCAGGGGGCCCCCCGGGCCGTACTTC.